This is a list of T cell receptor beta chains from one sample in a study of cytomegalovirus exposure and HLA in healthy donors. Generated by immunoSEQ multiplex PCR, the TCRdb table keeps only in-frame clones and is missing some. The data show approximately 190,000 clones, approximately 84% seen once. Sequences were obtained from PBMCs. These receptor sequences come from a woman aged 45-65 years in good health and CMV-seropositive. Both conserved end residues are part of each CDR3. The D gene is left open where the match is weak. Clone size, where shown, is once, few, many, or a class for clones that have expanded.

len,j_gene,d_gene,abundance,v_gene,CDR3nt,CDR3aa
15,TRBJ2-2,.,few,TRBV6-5,TGTGCCAGCAGTTCCTTAGCGGAGAACACCGGGGAGCTGTTTTTT,CASSSLAENTGELFF
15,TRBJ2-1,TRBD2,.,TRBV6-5,TGTGCCAGCAGTCCGACGGGGGGGCCTTTCAATGAGCAGTTCTTC,CASSPTGGPFNEQFF
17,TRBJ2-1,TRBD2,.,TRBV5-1,TGCGCCAGCAGCCCCGGGACTAGCGGGGGGGCCGGCTATGAGCAGTTCTTC,CASSPGTSGGAGYEQFF
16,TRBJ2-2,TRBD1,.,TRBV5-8,TGTGCCAGCAGGGTACAGGGGGCGCCCCGCACCGGGGAGCTGTTTTTT,CASRVQGAPRTGELFF
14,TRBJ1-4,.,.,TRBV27,TGTGCCAGCAGTTCAACAGCCACTAATGAAAAACTGTTTTTT,CASSSTATNEKLFF
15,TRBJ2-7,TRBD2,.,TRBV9,TGTGCCAGCAGCGTTAGCGGGGAGACTTGGAACGAGCAGTACTTC,CASSVSGETWNEQYF
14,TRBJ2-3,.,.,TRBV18,TGTGCCAGCTCACCACCTAATAGCTGGGATACGCAGTATTTT,CASSPPNSWDTQYF
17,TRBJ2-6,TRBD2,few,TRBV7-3,TGTGCCAGCAGCTTAAGTCGGGGGGGCACTGGGGCCAACGTCCTGACTTTC,CASSLSRGGTGANVLTF
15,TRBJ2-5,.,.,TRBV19,TGTGCCAGTAGTACCGCGGGGGCCTTAGGAGAGACCCAGTACTTC,CASSTAGALGETQYF
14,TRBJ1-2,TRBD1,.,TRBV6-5,TGTGCCAGCCTCCGACAGGGGGCATACTATGGCTACACCTTC,CASLRQGAYYGYTF
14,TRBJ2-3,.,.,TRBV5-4,TGTGCCAGCAGCTCAAAAGGCACAGGCGATACGCAGTATTTT,CASSSKGTGDTQYF
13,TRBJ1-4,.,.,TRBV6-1,TGTGCCAGCAGGGGAGTGGCTAATGAAAAACTGTTTTTT,CASRGVANEKLFF
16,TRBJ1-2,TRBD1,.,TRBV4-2,TGTGCCAGCAGCCAAAGGACAGGGAGAGCTGATTATGGCTACACCTTC,CASSQRTGRADYGYTF
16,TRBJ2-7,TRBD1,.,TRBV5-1,TGCGCCAGCAGCTTGACCACAGGGGTAAGCTCCTACGAGCAGTACTTC,CASSLTTGVSSYEQYF
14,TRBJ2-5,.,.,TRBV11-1,TGTGCCAGCAGCTTAAGAGACTATCAAGAGACCCAGTACTTC,CASSLRDYQETQYF
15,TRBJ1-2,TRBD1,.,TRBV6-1,TGTGCCAGCAGTTTCGGACAGGGCGCAAATGGAGGCTACACCTTC,CASSFGQGANGGYTF
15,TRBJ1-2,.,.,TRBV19,TGTGCCAGGCTAGTATACAGGACACCTAGCTATGGCTACACCTTC,CARLVYRTPSYGYTF
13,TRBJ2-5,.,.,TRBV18,TGTGCCAGCTCACCATCCGGGGTGGAGACCCAGTACTTC,CASSPSGVETQYF
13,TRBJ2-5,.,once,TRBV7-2,TGTGCCAGCAGCGTTAGCGGCTCAGGTACCCAGTACTTC,CASSVSGSGTQYF
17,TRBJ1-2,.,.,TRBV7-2,TGTGCCAGCATCCTGACGGTGGCCCGGACAGCCGTAGGAGGCTACACCTTC,CASILTVARTAVGGYTF
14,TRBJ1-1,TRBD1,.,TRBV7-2,TGTGCCAGCAGACAATCGCAGGGGGCCCCTGAAGCTTTCTTT,CASRQSQGAPEAFF